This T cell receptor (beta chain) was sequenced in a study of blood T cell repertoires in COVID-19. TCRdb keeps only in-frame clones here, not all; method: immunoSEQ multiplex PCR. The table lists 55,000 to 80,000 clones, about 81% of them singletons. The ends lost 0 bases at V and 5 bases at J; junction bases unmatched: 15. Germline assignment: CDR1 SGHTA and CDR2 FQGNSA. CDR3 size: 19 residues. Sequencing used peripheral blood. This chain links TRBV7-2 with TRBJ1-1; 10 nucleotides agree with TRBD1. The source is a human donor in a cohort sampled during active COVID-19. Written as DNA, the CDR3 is TGTGCCAGCAGCTTAGCGCCTAGGACAGGGGGGCTTTATTCTACTGAAGCTTTCTTT. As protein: CASSLAPRTGGLYSTEAFF.